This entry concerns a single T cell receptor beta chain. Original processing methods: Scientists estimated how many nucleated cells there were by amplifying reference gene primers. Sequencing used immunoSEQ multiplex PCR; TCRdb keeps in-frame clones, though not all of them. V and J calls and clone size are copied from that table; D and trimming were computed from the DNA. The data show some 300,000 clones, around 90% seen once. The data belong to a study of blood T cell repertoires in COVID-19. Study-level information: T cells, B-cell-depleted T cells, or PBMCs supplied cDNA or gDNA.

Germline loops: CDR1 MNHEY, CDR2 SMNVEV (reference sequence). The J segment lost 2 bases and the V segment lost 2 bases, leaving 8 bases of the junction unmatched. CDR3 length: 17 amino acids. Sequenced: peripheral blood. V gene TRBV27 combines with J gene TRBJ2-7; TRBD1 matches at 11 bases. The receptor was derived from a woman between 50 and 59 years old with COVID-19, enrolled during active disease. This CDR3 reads CASSLIPPGQGAYEQYF. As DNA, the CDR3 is TGTGCCAGCAGTTTAATCCCCCCGGGACAGGGGGCCTACGAGCAGTACTTC.